This entry is about one T cell receptor beta chain. Its antigen is as yet unknown. This entry is derived from a study of cytomegalovirus exposure and HLA in healthy donors. Overall study findings and caveats: An apparent linkage of common viral pathogens to several of the most significant clusters emerged in a later analysis. TCR beta V segments were, for the most part, productive about 90% or about 30% of the time in an earlier analysis.

60 Vbeta and 13 Jbeta primers were used in PCR. Repertoires were generated with immunoSEQ multiplex PCR, while TCRdb's copy carries only in-frame clones and drops some. The sample yields some 140,000 clones, around four fifths seen once. Sequenced sample: PBMCs. The origin of this receptor is a male donor in good health and CMV-seropositive.

The CDR3 loop is CASNLGLGGTEAFF. DNA for the CDR3: TGTGCCAGCAACCTGGGGCTCGGGGGCACTGAAGCTTTCTTT. The chain uses TRBV13 and TRBJ1-1; D perhaps matches TRBD1 (5 bases). The CDR3 is 14 amino acids. Trimming left V 7 bases short and J 4 bases short, with 16 bases between. CDR1 PRHDT and CDR2 FYEKMQ come from the germline V gene (reference sequence).